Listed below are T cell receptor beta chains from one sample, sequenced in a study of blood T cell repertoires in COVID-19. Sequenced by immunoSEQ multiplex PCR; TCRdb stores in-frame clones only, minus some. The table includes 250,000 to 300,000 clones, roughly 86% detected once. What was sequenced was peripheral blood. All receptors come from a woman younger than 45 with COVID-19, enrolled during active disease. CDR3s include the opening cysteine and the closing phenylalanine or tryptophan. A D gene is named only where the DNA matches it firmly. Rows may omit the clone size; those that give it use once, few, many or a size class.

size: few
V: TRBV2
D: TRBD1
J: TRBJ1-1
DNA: TGTGCCAGCAGTACAAACAGGGGCACTGAAGCTTTCTTT
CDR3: CASSTNRGTEAFF

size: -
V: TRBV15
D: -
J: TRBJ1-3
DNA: TGTGCCACCAGCAGCGGGGGGAACTCTGGAAACACCATATATTTT
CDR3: CATSSGGNSGNTIYF

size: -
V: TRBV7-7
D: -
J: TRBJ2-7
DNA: TGTGCTAGCAGCCCTAGTCCAGGGCACTCCTACGAGCAGTACTTC
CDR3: CASSPSPGHSYEQYF

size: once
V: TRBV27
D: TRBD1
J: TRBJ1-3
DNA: TGTGCCAGCAGTTTACATCCCTGGACAGGGAAGACAAACACCATATATTTT
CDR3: CASSLHPWTGKTNTIYF

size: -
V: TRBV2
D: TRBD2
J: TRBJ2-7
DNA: TGTGCCAGCACGGCAGTAGCGGGAGCGGGGGAGCAGTACTTC
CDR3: CASTAVAGAGEQYF

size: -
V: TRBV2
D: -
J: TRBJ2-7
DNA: TGTGCCAGCAGATCCCGGGACACCTCCTACGAGCAGTACTTC
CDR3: CASRSRDTSYEQYF

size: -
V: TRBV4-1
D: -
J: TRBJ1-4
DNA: TGCGCCAGCAGTCCCCGTTTGGCGGTGGAACTGTTTTTT
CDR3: CASSPRLAVELFF

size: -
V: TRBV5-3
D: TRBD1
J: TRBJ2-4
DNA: TGTGCCAGAAGCAAAAGACAGGGAGCCAAAAACATTCAGTACTTC
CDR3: CARSKRQGAKNIQYF

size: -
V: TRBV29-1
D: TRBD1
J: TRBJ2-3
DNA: TGCAGCGTTGGACAGGGCGCAGATACGCAGTATTTT
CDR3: CSVGQGADTQYF

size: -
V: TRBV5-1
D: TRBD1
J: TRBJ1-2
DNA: TGCGCCAGCAGCTTTGACAGGGGGCATGACTATGGCTACACCTTC
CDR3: CASSFDRGHDYGYTF

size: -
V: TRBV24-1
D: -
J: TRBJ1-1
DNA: TGTGCCACCCGCCCATCAGGGGATTCGAACACTGAAGCTTTCTTT
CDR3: CATRPSGDSNTEAFF

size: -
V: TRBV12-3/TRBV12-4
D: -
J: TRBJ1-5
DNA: TGTGCCAGCCAACAGTACAGCAATCAGCCCCAGCATTTT
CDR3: CASQQYSNQPQHF

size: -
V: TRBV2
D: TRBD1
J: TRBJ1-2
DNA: TGTGCCAGATACGACAGGGCTGAATATGGCTACACCTTC
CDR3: CARYDRAEYGYTF

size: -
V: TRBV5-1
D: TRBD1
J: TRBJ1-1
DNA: TGCGCCAGCAGCTTCGGGGACAGGGATACTGAAGCTTTCTTT
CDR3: CASSFGDRDTEAFF

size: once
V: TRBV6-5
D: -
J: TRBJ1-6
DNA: TGTGCCAGCACCCGTGTGGTCCTCGGGGATTCACCCCTCCACTTT
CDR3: CASTRVVLGDSPLHF

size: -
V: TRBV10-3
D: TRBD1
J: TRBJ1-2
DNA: TGTGCCATCAGTGGAGGGACAGGGACCTATGGCTACACCTTC
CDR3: CAISGGTGTYGYTF

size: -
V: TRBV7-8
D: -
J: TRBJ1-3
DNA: TGTGCCAGCAGCTTAGTTCGGGTTTTTGGTCGTCGCTCTGGAAACACCATATATTTT
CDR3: CASSLVRVFGRRSGNTIYF

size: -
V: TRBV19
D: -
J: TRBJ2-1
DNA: TGTGCCAGTAGTATCGGGAACGGGTTTGGTAATGAGCAGTTCTTC
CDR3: CASSIGNGFGNEQFF

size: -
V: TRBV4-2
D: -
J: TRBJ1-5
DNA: TGTGCCAGCAGCCAAGACAGGGGCCATCAGCCCCAGCATTTT
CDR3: CASSQDRGHQPQHF

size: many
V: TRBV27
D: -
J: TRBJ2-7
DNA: TGTGCCAGCAGTTCCGTGAAGGACGGACATACGTACTTC
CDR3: CASSSVKDGHTYF

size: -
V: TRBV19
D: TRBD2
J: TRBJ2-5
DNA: TGTGCCAGTACCTCCGGGGGGTCCGGGGAGACCCAGTACTTC
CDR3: CASTSGGSGETQYF

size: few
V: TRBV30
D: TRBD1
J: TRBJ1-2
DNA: TGTGCCTGGAGTGGGGGACAGGGGGCAACAGTCTATGGCTACACCTTC
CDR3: CAWSGGQGATVYGYTF

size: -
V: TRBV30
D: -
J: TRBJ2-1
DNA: TGTGCCTGGAGTGTGGGACAAGAGCAGTTCTTC
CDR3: CAWSVGQEQFF

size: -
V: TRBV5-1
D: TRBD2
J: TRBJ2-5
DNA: TGCGCCAGCAGCTTCCAACCGACTAGCGGAAACCAAGAGACCCAGTACTTC
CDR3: CASSFQPTSGNQETQYF

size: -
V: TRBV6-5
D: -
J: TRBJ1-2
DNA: TGTGCCAGCAGTTCAATGGGGGGAGGATATGGTGGCTACACCTTC
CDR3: CASSSMGGGYGGYTF

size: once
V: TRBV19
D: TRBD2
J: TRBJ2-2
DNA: TGTGCCAGTAGTCAGGGACTAGCGGGGTCCGGGGAGCTGTTTTTT
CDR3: CASSQGLAGSGELFF

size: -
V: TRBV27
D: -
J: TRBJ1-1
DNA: TGTGCCAGCAGTCCCGCAGGGTACACTGAAGCTTTCTTT
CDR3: CASSPAGYTEAFF

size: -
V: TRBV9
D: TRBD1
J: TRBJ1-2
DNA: TGTGCCAGCAGCGTGGGCCCCGCTCCGGGACAGGGGGATGGCTACACCTTC
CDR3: CASSVGPAPGQGDGYTF

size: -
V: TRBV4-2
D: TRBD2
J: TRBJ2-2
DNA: TGTGCCAGCAGCCAAGCGGGAGGGCCGGACGGGGAGCTGTTTTTT
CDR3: CASSQAGGPDGELFF

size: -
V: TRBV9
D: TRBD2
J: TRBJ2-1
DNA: TGTGCCAGCAGCGCGACTAGCGGGAGTACAAATGAGCAGTTCTTC
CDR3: CASSATSGSTNEQFF

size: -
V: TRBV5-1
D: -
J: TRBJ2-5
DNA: TGCGCCAGCAGCTTGTCACCGGGTGCCCAAGAGACCCAGTACTTC
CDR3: CASSLSPGAQETQYF

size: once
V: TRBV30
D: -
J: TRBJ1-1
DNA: TGTGCCTGGAGGGGAGGGGCGGGCGACACTGAAGCTTTCTTT
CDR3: CAWRGGAGDTEAFF

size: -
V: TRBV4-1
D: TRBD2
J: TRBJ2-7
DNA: TGCGCCAGCAGCCAAGATGGACTAGCGGCCGAGCAGTACTTC
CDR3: CASSQDGLAAEQYF